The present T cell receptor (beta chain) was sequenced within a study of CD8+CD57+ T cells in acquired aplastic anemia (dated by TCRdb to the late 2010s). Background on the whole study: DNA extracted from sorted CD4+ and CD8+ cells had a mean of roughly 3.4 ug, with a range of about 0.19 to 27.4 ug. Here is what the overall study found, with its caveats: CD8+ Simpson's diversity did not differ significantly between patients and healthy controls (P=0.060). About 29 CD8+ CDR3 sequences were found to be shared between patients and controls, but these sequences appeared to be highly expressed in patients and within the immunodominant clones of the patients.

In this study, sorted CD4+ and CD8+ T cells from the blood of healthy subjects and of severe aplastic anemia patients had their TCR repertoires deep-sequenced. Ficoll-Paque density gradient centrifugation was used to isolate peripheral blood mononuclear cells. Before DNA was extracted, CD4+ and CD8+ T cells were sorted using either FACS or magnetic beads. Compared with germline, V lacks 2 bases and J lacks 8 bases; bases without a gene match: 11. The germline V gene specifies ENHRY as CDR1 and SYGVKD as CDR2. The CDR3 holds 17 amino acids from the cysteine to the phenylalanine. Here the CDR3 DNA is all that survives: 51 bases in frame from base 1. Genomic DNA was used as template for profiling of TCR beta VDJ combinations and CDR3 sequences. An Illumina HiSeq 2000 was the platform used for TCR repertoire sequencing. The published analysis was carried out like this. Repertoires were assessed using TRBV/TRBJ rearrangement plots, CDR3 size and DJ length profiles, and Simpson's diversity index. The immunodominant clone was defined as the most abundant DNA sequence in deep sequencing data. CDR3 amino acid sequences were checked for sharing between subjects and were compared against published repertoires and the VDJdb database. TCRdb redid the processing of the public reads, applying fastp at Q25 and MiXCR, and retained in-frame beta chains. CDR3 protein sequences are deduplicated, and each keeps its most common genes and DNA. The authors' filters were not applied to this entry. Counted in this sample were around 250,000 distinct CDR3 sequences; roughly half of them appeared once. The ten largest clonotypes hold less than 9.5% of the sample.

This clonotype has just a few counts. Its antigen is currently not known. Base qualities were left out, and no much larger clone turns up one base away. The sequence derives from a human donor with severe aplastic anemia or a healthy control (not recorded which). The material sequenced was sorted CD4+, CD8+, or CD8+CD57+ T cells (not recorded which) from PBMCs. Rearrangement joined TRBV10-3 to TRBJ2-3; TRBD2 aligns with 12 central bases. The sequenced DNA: TGTGCCATCAGTGAGCCGACTAGCGGGGGTGGGTTGGGTACGCAGTATTTT. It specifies CAISEPTSGGGLGTQYF.